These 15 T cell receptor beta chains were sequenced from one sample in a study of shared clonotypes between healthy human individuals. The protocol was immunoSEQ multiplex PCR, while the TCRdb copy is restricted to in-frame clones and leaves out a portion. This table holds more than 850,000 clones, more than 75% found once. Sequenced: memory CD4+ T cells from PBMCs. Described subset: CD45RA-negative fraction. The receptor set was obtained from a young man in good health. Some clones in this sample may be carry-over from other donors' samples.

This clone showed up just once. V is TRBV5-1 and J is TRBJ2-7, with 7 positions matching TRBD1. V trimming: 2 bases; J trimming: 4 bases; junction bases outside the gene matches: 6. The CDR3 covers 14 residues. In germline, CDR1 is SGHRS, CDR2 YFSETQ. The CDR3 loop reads CASSFGTANYEQYF. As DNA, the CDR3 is TGCGCCAGCAGCTTCGGGACAGCGAATTACGAGCAGTACTTC.

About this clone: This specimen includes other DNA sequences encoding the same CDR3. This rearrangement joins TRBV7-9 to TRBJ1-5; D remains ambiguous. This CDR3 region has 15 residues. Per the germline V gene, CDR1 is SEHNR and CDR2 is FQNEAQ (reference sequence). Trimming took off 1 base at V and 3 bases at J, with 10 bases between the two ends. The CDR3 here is CASSLVGGPNQPQHF. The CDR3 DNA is TGTGCCAGCAGCTTAGTGGGCGGACCCAATCAGCCCCAGCATTTT.

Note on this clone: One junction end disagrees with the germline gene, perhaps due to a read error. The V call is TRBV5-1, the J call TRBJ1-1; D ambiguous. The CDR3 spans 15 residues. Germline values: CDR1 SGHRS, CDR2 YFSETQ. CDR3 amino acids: CASNLVAGGNTEAFF. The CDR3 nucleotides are TGCGCCAGCAACTTGGTGGCGGGAGGGAACACTGAAGCTTTCTTT.

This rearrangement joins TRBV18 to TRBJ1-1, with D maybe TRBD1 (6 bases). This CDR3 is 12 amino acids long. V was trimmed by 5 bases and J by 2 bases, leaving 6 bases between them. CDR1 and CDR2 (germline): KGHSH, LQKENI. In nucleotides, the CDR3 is TGTGCCAGCTCAGGGGGCAACACTGAAGCTTTCTTT. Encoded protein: CASSGGNTEAFF.

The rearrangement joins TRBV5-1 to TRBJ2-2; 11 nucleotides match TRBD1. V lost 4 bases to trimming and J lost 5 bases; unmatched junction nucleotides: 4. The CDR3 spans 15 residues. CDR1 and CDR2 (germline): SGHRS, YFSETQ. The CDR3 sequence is CASSQGTGGTGELFF. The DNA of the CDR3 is TGCGCCAGCAGCCAGGGGACAGGGGGAACCGGGGAGCTGTTTTTT.

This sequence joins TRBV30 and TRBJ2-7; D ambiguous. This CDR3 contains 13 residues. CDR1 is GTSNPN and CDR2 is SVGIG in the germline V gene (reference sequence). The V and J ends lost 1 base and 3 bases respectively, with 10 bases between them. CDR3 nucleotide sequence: TGTGCCTGGAGTGAGACGGTGAGCTACGAGCAGTACTTC. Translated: CAWSETVSYEQYF.

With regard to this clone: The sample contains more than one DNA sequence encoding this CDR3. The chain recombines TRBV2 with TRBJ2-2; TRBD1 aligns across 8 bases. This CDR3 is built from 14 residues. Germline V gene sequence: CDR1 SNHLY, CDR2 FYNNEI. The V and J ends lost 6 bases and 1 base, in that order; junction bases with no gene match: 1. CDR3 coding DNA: TGTGCCAGCAGAGGACAGGGGAACACCGGGGAGCTGTTTTTT. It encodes CASRGQGNTGELFF.

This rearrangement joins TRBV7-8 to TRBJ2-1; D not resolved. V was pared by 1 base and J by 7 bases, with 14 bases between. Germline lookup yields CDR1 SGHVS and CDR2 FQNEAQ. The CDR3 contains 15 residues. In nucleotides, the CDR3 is TGTGCCAGCAGCTTAGGACGGCTAGGTGGGAATGAGCAGTTCTTC. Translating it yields CASSLGRLGGNEQFF.

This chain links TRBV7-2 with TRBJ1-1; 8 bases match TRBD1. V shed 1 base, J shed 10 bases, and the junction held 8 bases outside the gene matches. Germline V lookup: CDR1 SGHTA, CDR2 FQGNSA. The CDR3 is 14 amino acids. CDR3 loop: CASSLVRQGASAFF. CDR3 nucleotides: TGTGCCAGCAGCTTAGTGAGGCAGGGGGCATCAGCTTTCTTT.

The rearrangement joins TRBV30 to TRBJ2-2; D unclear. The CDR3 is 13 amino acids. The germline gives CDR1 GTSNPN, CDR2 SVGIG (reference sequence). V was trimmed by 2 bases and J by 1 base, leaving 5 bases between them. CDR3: CAWSTRNTGELFF. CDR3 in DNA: TGTGCCTGGAGTACAAGGAACACCGGGGAGCTGTTTTTT. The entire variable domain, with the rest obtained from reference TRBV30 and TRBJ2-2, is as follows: SQTIHQWPATLVQPVGSPLSLECTVEGTSNPNLYWYRQAAGRGLQLLFYSVGIGQISSEVPQNLSASRPQDRQFILSSKKLLLSDSGFYLCAWSTRNTGELFFGEGSRLTVL.

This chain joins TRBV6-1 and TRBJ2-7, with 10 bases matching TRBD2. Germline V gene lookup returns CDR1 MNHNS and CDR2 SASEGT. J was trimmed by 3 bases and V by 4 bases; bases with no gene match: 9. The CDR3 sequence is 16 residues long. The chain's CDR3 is CASSGTSGSWSYEQYF. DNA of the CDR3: TGTGCCAGCAGTGGGACTAGCGGCTCCTGGAGCTACGAGCAGTACTTC.

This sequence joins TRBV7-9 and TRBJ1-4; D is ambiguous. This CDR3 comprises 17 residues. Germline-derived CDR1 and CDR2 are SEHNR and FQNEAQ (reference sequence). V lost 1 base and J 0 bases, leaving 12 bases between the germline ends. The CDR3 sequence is CASSLDGRASTNEKLFF. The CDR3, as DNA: TGTGCCAGCAGCTTAGATGGGCGCGCGTCAACTAATGAAAAACTGTTTTTT.

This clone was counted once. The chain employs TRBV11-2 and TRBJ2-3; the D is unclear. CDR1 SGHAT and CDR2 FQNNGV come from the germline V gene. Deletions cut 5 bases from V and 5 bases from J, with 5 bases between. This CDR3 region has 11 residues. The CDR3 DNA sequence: TGTGCCAGCAGCCGCTTAGATACGCAGTATTTT. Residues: CASSRLDTQYF.

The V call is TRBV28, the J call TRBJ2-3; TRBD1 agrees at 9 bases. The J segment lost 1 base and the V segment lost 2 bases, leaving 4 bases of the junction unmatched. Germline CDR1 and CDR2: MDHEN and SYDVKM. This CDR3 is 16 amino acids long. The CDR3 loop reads CASSLTRDRGTDTQYF. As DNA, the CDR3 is TGTGCCAGCAGTTTAACCCGGGACAGGGGCACAGATACGCAGTATTTT. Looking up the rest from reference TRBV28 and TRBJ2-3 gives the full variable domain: DVKVTQSSRYLVKRTGEKVFLECVQDMDHENMFWYRQDPGLGLRLIYFSYDVKMKEKGDIPEGYSVSREKKERFSLILESASTNQTSMYLCASSLTRDRGTDTQYFGPGTRLTVL.

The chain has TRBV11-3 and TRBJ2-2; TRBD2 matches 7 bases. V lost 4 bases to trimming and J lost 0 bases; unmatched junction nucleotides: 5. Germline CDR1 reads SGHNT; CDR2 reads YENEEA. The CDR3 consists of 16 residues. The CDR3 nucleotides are TGTGCCAGCAGCTCTCTAGCGGACGCGAACACCGGGGAGCTGTTTTTT. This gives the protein CASSSLADANTGELFF.